The present TCR beta chain was sequenced within a study of T cell changes during pregnancy in multiple sclerosis. The assay was immunoSEQ multiplex PCR, and TCRdb's table has in-frame clones only and misses some. The table includes roughly 40,000 clones, about 88% detected once. With V trimmed by 0 bases and J by 12 bases, 7 bases remained unmatched. Germline values: CDR1 SGHAT, CDR2 FQNNGV. The CDR3 extends over 13 amino acids. The genes are TRBV11-2 and TRBJ2-7, with TRBD2 matching 8 bases. The TCR sequence derives from a female donor with multiple sclerosis, enrolled in a pregnancy study. Material: CD4+ T cells from peripheral blood mononuclear cells, obtained in the first trimester of pregnancy. CDR3 sequence reads: CASSLDRGGGTYF. The CDR3, as DNA: TGTGCCAGCAGCTTAGATCGGGGGGGCGGAACGTACTTC.